A selection of T cell receptor beta chains follows, all from one sample in a study of blood T cell repertoires in COVID-19. Assay used: immunoSEQ multiplex PCR; TCRdb lists only in-frame clones, some missing. The sample yields 200,000 or so clones, about 80% seen once. The sequencing sample was made of PBMCs or T cells enriched from blood (not recorded which). These receptors originate from a man aged 35 to 55 who had recovered from COVID-19. The CDR3 runs from the conserved cysteine through the conserved F or W. A D gene is named only where the DNA matches it firmly. A row's size may be missing; if present it is once, few, many or a size class.

j_call d_call v_call clone_size cdr3_length cdr3_aa cdr3_nt
TRBJ1-6 TRBD1 TRBV6-5 NA 15 CASRIVSQGNSPLHF TGTGCCAGCAGAATTGTATCACAGGGGAATTCACCCCTCCACTTT
TRBJ2-7 NA TRBV7-9 NA 12 CASTAVPYEQYF TGTGCCAGCACGGCGGTTCCCTACGAGCAGTACTTC
TRBJ1-4 NA TRBV5-1 NA 18 CASRLGSWGGPEKEKLFF TGCGCCAGCAGATTGGGCTCTTGGGGGGGACCCGAGAAGGAAAAACTGTTTTTT
TRBJ1-2 TRBD1 TRBV3-1/TRBV3-2 once 15 CASSLQGASGYGYTF TGTGCCAGCAGCCTCCAGGGGGCCTCGGGCTATGGCTACACCTTC
TRBJ2-3 NA TRBV6-1 NA 16 CASSEQGLLTTDTQYF TGTGCCAGCAGTGAACAGGGGCTGCTAACCACAGATACGCAGTATTTT
TRBJ1-6 TRBD1 TRBV28 NA 15 CASRIHGQGFSPLHF TGTGCCAGCAGGATACATGGACAGGGGTTCTCACCCCTCCACTTT
TRBJ1-2 NA TRBV2 NA 16 CASSAKQGVSNYGYTF TGTGCCAGCAGTGCGAAACAGGGAGTGAGTAACTATGGCTACACCTTC
TRBJ2-3 NA TRBV2 NA 13 CASRESSTDTQYF TGTGCCAGCAGGGAATCTAGCACAGATACGCAGTATTTT
TRBJ1-2 TRBD1 TRBV19 few 16 CASKSPGTGDAYGYTF TGTGCCAGTAAAAGTCCCGGGACAGGGGACGCCTATGGCTACACCTTC
TRBJ2-7 NA TRBV10-3 NA 14 CAIRVPGKDYEQYF TGTGCCATCAGGGTCCCAGGGAAAGATTACGAGCAGTACTTC
TRBJ1-1 TRBD1 TRBV18 NA 14 CASSMGQGGREAFF TGTGCCAGCTCAATGGGACAGGGAGGGCGTGAAGCTTTCTTT
TRBJ2-1 TRBD2 TRBV19 NA 16 CASSIRLAGGLDEQFF TGTGCCAGTAGTATAAGACTAGCGGGGGGCCTCGATGAGCAGTTCTTC
TRBJ2-3 TRBD2 TRBV28 NA 16 CASSPGLAGPTDTQYF TGTGCCAGCAGTCCCGGACTAGCGGGACCCACAGATACGCAGTATTTT
TRBJ2-7 NA TRBV4-2 NA 14 CASSQDAQGTIQYF TGTGCCAGCAGCCAAGATGCGCAGGGTACGATACAGTACTTC
TRBJ1-1 NA TRBV19 NA 13 CASSIRSSGVAFF TGTGCCAGTAGTATACGAAGCTCAGGGGTGGCTTTCTTT
TRBJ1-6 NA TRBV5-1 NA 18 CASSWVGGKNSYNSPLHF TGCGCCAGCAGCTGGGTGGGGGGGAAGAACTCCTATAATTCACCCCTCCACTTT
TRBJ2-2 NA TRBV7-2 NA 16 CASSLSAGENTGELFF TGTGCCAGCAGCTTAAGCGCGGGTGAGAACACCGGGGAGCTGTTTTTT
TRBJ2-1 NA TRBV5-6 NA 16 CASCAQGPSSYNEQFF TGTGCCAGCTGCGCACAGGGCCCAAGCTCCTACAATGAGCAGTTCTTC
TRBJ1-6 TRBD1 TRBV4-1 NA 14 CASSQGQGNSPLHF TGCGCCAGCAGCCAAGGACAGGGGAATTCACCCCTCCACTTT
TRBJ1-1 NA TRBV7-2 NA 12 CASSFSGPRAFF TGTGCCAGCAGCTTCAGCGGACCACGCGCTTTCTTT
TRBJ1-2 NA TRBV5-1 NA 15 CASSLVLRPQGGYTF TGCGCCAGCAGCTTGGTTCTTCGCCCCCAGGGAGGCTACACCTTC
TRBJ2-1 NA TRBV7-3 NA 13 CASSLRGGQGQFF TGTGCCAGCAGCTTAAGGGGGGGCCAAGGGCAGTTCTTC
TRBJ1-2 NA TRBV2 NA 14 CASSRTGGVESYTF TGTGCCAGCAGCCGAACGGGGGGGGTTGAAAGCTACACCTTC
TRBJ1-2 NA TRBV6-5 NA 10 CAGGPHGYTF TGTGCCGGGGGCCCTCATGGCTACACCTTC
TRBJ2-7 TRBD2 TRBV7-2 once 14 CASSLATSGGSQYF TGTGCCAGCAGCTTAGCGACTAGCGGGGGATCACAGTACTTC
TRBJ1-3 TRBD1 TRBV29-1 NA 13 CSVGGTGGNTIYF TGCAGCGTTGGGGGGACAGGCGGAAACACCATATATTTT
TRBJ2-6 NA TRBV5-8 NA 16 CASSLGRPSGANVLTF TGTGCCAGCAGCTTGGGCAGGCCCTCTGGGGCCAACGTCCTGACTTTC
TRBJ2-1 TRBD1 TRBV7-9 NA 11 CASILTGGQFF TGTGCCAGCATCCTAACAGGGGGCCAGTTCTTC